These 16 T cell receptor beta chains came from one sample sequenced in a study of cytomegalovirus exposure and HLA in healthy donors. Primers: 60 Vbeta forward and 13 Jbeta reverse. The table came from immunoSEQ multiplex PCR; TCRdb's copy has only in-frame clones and leaves some out. The sample holds approximately 170,000 clones, roughly 80% seen once. The specimen sequenced was PBMCs. These receptors were obtained from a man in his forties or fifties in good health and CMV-seropositive.

This chain connects TRBV2 to TRBJ1-1, with a possible D match to TRBD1 (5 bases). Trimming pared 2 bases from V and 2 bases from J, leaving 12 bases between. Germline V lookup: CDR1 SNHLY, CDR2 FYNNEI. CDR3 length equals 15 residues. CDR3 loop: CASSEIGGGNTEAFF. The CDR3, as DNA: TGTGCCAGCAGTGAAATTGGGGGGGGTAACACTGAAGCTTTCTTT.

The chain recombines TRBV27 with TRBJ2-3, with D perhaps TRBD2 (5 bases). Trimming left V 5 bases short and J 4 bases short, with 10 bases between. The CDR3 loop spans 13 amino acids. Germline CDR1 and CDR2: MNHEY and SMNVEV (reference sequence). CDR3 protein: CASSALAADTQYF. The CDR3 nucleotides are TGTGCCAGCAGTGCCCTAGCAGCAGATACGCAGTATTTT.

The chain combines TRBV27 with TRBJ2-2; D is perhaps TRBD2 (6 bases). V lost 7 bases, J lost 3 bases, and 12 bases lay in between. This CDR3 comprises 14 residues. Germline V CDR1 and CDR2: MNHEY, SMNVEV (reference sequence). The CDR3 reads CASTAPGDTGELFF. The CDR3 bases are TGTGCCAGCACGGCCCCGGGGGACACCGGGGAGCTGTTTTTT.

V and J are TRBV5-1 and TRBJ1-1; 7 bases align to TRBD1. This CDR3 region has 14 residues. V shed 2 bases and J 8 bases; nucleotides not matched to a gene: 9. Germline V gene data show CDR1 as SGHRS and CDR2 as YFSETQ. The CDR3 DNA reads as TGCGCCAGCAGCTTTGGACAGGTTGGGGAGGAAGCTTTCTTT. It specifies CASSFGQVGEEAFF.

This clone was seen only a few times. This chain joins TRBV21-1 and TRBJ2-1; the DNA was not compared with TRBD2, the D call given in the table. TRBV21-1 is noted as a pseudogene. The CDR3 consists of 16 residues. The CDR3: CASSNGGRSSYNEQFF. The CDR3 DNA reads as TGTGCCAGCAGCAACGGGGGGCGGAGCTCCTACAATGAGCAGTTCTTC.

The V gene is TRBV6-5, the J gene TRBJ2-5; 10 nucleotides agree with TRBD2. The CDR3 spans 14 residues. The germline gives CDR1 MNHEY, CDR2 SVGAGI. V trimming: 6 bases; J trimming: 3 bases; junction bases outside the gene matches: 4. CDR3 DNA: TGTGCCAGCAGACCTCTAGCGGGGGAAGAGACCCAGTACTTC. Translating gives CASRPLAGEETQYF.

This chain links TRBV28 with TRBJ1-1, with no clear D. Looked up from germline, CDR1 is MDHEN and CDR2 is SYDVKM. The CDR3 covers 14 residues. V lost 8 bases to trimming and J lost 1 base, with 14 bases between them. The CDR3 is CASAPGPKNTEAFF. The CDR3 nucleotides read TGTGCCAGCGCCCCTGGGCCGAAGAACACTGAAGCTTTCTTT.

The chain joins TRBV6-5 to TRBJ1-1; TRBD1 might be the D (6 bases). V lost 5 bases and J 3 bases, leaving 13 bases between the germline ends. Germline lookup yields CDR1 MNHEY and CDR2 SVGAGI. The CDR3 is 14 residues long. The CDR3 DNA is TGTGCCAGCAGTGTACAGGGTCAGGACACTGAAGCTTTCTTT. It specifies CASSVQGQDTEAFF.

The J gene is TRBJ1-5, the V gene TRBV6-5, with TRBD1 matching 7 bases. The CDR3 is 16 residues long. V trimming: 0 bases; J trimming: 6 bases; junction bases outside the gene matches: 8. Germline CDR1 reads MNHEY; CDR2 reads SVGAGI. Here the CDR3 reads CASSYSATGVGQPQHF. CDR3 coding DNA: TGTGCCAGCAGTTACTCGGCAACAGGGGTGGGTCAGCCCCAGCATTTT.

This clone has more than one count but fewer than ten. This chain connects TRBV5-4 to TRBJ2-1; 13 bases match TRBD2. This CDR3 comprises 15 residues. Losses at the gene ends were 4 bases for V and 3 bases for J; bases not matched to a gene: 1. The germline gives CDR1 SGHNT, CDR2 YYREEE (reference sequence). CDR3: CASSRTSGSYNEQFF. The CDR3 DNA follows: TGTGCCAGCAGCCGGACTAGCGGGAGCTACAATGAGCAGTTCTTC.

The count of this clone is one. V is TRBV28 and J is TRBJ1-2, with 7 bases identical to TRBD1. This CDR3 has 15 residues. The V gene end was trimmed by 1 base and the J gene end by 0 bases; junction bases not matched to a gene: 2. Germline CDR1 MDHEN, CDR2 SYDVKM. This CDR3 reads CASSLSQGANYGYTF. The CDR3 DNA is TGTGCCAGCAGTTTATCCCAGGGGGCTAACTATGGCTACACCTTC.

This chain connects TRBV4-1 to TRBJ1-5; 9 bases are a match to TRBD1. Germline V CDR1 and CDR2: MGHRA, YSYEKL. CDR3 size: 16 residues. The junction had 9 bases not matched to a gene; V was cut back by 1 base and J by 8 bases. The CDR3 nucleotides read TGCGCCAGCAGCCAAGCTTCCCCTCGACAGGGGGAGCCCCAGCATTTT. This encodes CASSQASPRQGEPQHF.

This clone was counted a few times. One end of the junction fails to match germline, which may point to a read error. The rearrangement uses TRBV7-9 and TRBJ2-7, with 8 bases that match TRBD2. The CDR3 is 14 residues long. Germline V gene lookup returns CDR1 SEHNR and CDR2 FQNEAQ (reference sequence). The CDR3 spells CSSSFSAAGVEQYF. CDR3 coding DNA: TGTTCCAGCAGCTTTTCGGCAGCGGGAGTTGAGCAGTACTTC.

This clone occurred a few times. The V gene is TRBV28, the J gene TRBJ2-6, with D possibly being TRBD2 (5 bases). Trimming removed 4 bases at V and 4 bases at J, with 11 bases between. CDR1 and CDR2 (germline): MDHEN, SYDVKM. This CDR3 spans 15 amino acids. The CDR3 DNA reads TGTGCCAGCAGTTCCCCGGGGAGAGGGGCCAACGTCCTGACTTTC. Translated: CASSSPGRGANVLTF.

In nucleotides, the CDR3 is TGTGCCAGCAGTAGGGGGGGGGACACTGAAGCTTTCTTT. This gives the protein CASSRGGDTEAFF. This sequence joins TRBV6-5 and TRBJ1-1, with a tentative D call TRBD1 (6 bases). The CDR3 covers 13 residues. CDR1 MNHEY and CDR2 SVGAGI come from the germline V gene. The V and J ends lost 5 bases and 3 bases respectively, with 10 bases between them.

V is TRBV14 and J is TRBJ2-7; TRBD1 matches at 7 bases. Trimming took 6 bases from V and 2 from J; bases not matched to a gene: 10. The CDR3 consists of 15 residues. Germline CDR1 reads SGHDN; CDR2 reads FVKESK. In DNA form, the CDR3 reads TGTGCCAGCAGGAGAGCAGGGGGACGGACCTACGAGCAGTACTTC. Protein: CASRRAGGRTYEQYF.